This T cell receptor (beta chain) was documented in a study of beta chain features in type 1 diabetes (dated by TCRdb to 2016 to 2019). Context from the whole study: Patients and healthy donors did not differ in mean age, gender distribution, total cell number or subset yield. Regulatory and stem cell-like memory subsets were obtained from only 8 patients and roughly 8 healthy donors, while naive and central memory subsets were obtained from all 30 or so donors. Across all samples, roughly 110,000,000 sorted cells were examined, and cell number per subset correlated strongly with RNA yield. In the study, TCRB repertoires of sorted circulating CD4+ T cell subsets from recently diagnosed type 1 diabetes patients were compared with those of matched healthy donors. Findings and caveats that apply to the study as a whole: PCR might favor shorter templates, but patient and control samples were amplified and corrected together, so any skew would affect both groups equally. At VDJ recombination sites, patients with type 1 diabetes made fewer insertions and deleted more nucleotides, a pattern implying thymic rearrangement abnormalities. Because cDNA rather than genomic DNA was sequenced, highly expressing activated cells could have been over-represented, although no difference in activation and CD3 levels was found between groups. A moderate but significant shortening of TCRB CDR3 length was observed in type 1 diabetes patients in all four CD4+ subsets. The naive, central memory and regulatory TCRB repertoires appeared to resemble one another more closely among patients than among healthy donors. Only small numbers of individuals were included in the HLA sub-analyses, which left unresolved whether HLA type had any influence on TCRB rearrangement.

As to this clone: Its binding antigen is unknown. No clone much larger than this one lies a single base away; base qualities are absent.

All of the isolated RNA was reverse transcribed with the High Capacity cDNA Reverse Transcription Kit, so expressed TCRB transcripts were sequenced. Deep immunoSEQ sequencing was performed on naive, central memory and regulatory T cell samples, with an average of approximately 4 million total reads per sample. Sorted cells were lysed in RLT buffer and RNA was extracted with DNase-treated RNeasy Micro or Mini kits, depending on cell number. To prevent cross-contamination, every cell subset was processed on its own, while patient and healthy donor samples were processed together. The immunoSEQ multiplex PCR was used to amplify TCRB sequences from cDNA, generating 87-bp fragments that spanned the CDR3 region. Sequencing of the amplicons was done on the Illumina HiSeq platform. In the original analysis: PCR bias was computationally corrected using synthetic template baselines, reads within Hamming distance 2 were collapsed, and singletons that could not be merged were discarded. Reads were aligned against IMGT to assign V, D and J genes, CDR3 length and insertions or deletions at six rearrangement sites. Within each subset, clonotype counts were normalized to sorted cell number, and only after that were true diversity and Gini coefficients computed with the tcR R package. The overlap coefficient, calculated on TCRB nucleotide sequences, was used to measure repertoire sharing. TCRdb mirrors the immuneACCESS table, restricted to in-frame sequences. Some clones are absent from its copies; in checked studies, under half trace to an unresolved V gene, and the reason for the others is unknown. V, J and clone size are taken as reported in that table, and D and trimming were inferred from the DNA itself. The sample records about 140,000 clones, 6.9% of which are singletons. 1.4% of the sample rests with the top ten.

The germline V gene provides CDR1 SGHVS and CDR2 FNYEAQ. Inclusive of the bounding cysteine and phenylalanine, the CDR3 is 15 residues long. Of the read, only the CDR3 DNA is kept; its 45 bases are in frame from base 1. V has 5 bases trimmed and J has 6 bases trimmed; junction bases matching no gene number 10. Each donor gave one peripheral blood draw, approximately 110 mL on average, collected into heparinised tubes. Using a panel that included CD45RO, CCR7, CD25, CD127, CD95 and CD27, naive, central memory, regulatory and stem cell-like memory CD4+ T cells were sorted on a BD FACSAria II. A purity above 95% was achieved for all sorted populations. PBMCs were isolated right away by Lymphoprep density gradient centrifugation and were stained directly, without culture. So that batch effects would be minimized, each experiment stained and sorted samples in pairs, pairing one healthy donor with one patient.

This TCR came from a woman in her thirties in good health. The sequence links TRBV7-6 to TRBJ2-4; TRBD1 lines up with 7 middle nucleotides. Material: central memory CD4+ T cells from blood. The CDR3 protein: CASSIRQGTGNIQYF. The DNA sequence is given as TGTGCCAGCAGCATTAGACAGGGCACGGGAAACATTCAGTACTTC.